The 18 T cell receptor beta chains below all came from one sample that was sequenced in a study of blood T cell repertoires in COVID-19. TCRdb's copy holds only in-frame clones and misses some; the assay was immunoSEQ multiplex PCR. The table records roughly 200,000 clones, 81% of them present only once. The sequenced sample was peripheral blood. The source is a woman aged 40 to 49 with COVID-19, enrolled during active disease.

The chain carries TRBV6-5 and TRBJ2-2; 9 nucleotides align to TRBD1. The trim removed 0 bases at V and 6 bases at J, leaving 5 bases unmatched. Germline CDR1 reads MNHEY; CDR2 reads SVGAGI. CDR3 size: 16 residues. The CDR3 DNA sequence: TGTGCCAGCAGTTACTCACCGGGACAGGGTCCCGGGGAGCTGTTTTTT. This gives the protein CASSYSPGQGPGELFF.

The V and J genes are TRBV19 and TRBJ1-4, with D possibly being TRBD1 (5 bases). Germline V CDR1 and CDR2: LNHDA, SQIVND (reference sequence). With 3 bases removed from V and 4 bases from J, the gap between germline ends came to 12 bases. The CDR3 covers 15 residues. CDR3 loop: CASSISQGLNEKLFF. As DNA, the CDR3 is TGTGCCAGTAGTATTTCCCAGGGCCTTAATGAAAAACTGTTTTTT.

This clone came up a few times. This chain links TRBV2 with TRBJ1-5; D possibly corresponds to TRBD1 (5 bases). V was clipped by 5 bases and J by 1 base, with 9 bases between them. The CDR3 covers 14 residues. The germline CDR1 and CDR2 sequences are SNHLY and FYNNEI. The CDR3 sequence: CASSRGVSNQPQHF. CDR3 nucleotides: TGTGCCAGCAGTCGGGGGGTGAGCAATCAGCCCCAGCATTTT.

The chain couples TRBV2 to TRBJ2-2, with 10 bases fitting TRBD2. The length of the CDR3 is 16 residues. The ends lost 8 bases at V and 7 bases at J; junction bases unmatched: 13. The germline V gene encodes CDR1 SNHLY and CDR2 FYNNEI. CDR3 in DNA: TGTGCCAGCTACCGGGTTTTAGCGGGGGGTAACGGGGAGCTGTTTTTT. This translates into CASYRVLAGGNGELFF.

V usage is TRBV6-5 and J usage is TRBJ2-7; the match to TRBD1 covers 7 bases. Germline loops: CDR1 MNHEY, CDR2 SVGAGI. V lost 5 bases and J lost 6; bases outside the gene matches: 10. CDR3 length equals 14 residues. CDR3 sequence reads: CASSPPGQLSEQYF. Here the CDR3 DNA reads TGTGCCAGCAGTCCCCCGGGACAGCTCTCCGAGCAGTACTTC.

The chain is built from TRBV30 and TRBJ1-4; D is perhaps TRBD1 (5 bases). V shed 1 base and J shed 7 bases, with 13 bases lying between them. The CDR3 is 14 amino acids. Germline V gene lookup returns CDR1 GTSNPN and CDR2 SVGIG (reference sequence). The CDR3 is CAWSAVSQGEKLFF. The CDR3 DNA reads TGTGCCTGGAGTGCCGTCAGCCAGGGTGAAAAACTGTTTTTT.

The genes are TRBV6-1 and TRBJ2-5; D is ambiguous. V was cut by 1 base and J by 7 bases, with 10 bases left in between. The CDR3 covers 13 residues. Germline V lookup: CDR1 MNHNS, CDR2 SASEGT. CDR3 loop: CASSEGLYGTQYF. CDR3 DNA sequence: TGTGCCAGCAGTGAAGGACTTTACGGGACCCAGTACTTC.

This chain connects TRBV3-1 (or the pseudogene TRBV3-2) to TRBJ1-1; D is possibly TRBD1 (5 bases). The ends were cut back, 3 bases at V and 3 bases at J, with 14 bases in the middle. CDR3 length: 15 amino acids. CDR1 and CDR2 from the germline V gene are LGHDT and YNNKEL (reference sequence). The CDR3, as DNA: TGTGCCAGCAGCCAGGAATACAGGTCGGACACTGAAGCTTTCTTT. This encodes CASSQEYRSDTEAFF.

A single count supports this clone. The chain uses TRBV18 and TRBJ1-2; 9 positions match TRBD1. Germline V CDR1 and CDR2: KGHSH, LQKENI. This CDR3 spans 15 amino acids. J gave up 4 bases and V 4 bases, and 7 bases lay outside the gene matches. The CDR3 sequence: CASSLGQGRLYGYTF. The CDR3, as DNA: TGTGCCAGCTCACTCGGACAGGGGCGCCTCTATGGCTACACCTTC. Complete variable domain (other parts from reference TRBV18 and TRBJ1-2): NAGVMQNPRHLVRRRGQEARLRCSPMKGHSHVYWYRQLPEEGLKFMVYLQKENIIDESGMPKERFSAEFPKEGPSILRIQQVVRGDSAAYFCASSLGQGRLYGYTFGSGTRLTVV.

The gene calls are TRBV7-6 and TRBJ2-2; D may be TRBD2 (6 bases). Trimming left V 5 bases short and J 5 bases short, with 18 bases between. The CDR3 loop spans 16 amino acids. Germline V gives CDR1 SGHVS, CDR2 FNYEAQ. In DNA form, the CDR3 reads TGTGCCAGCAGCCTCTTACCCGGGGGTGATACCGGGGAGCTGTTTTTT. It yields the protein CASSLLPGGDTGELFF. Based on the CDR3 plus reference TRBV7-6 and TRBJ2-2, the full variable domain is GAGVSQSPRYKVTKRGQDVALRCDPISGHVSLYWYRQALGQGPEFLTYFNYEAQQDKSGLPNDRFSAERPEGSISTLTIQRTEQRDSAMYRCASSLLPGGDTGELFFGEGSRLTVL.

The CDR3 DNA reads TGTGCCAGCAGAATTCATATACAGGGGGCTGAGACTGAAGCTTTCTTT. Translated: CASRIHIQGAETEAFF. The chain employs TRBV27 and TRBJ1-1, with 9 bases that match TRBD1. Per the germline V gene, CDR1 is MNHEY and CDR2 is SMNVEV (reference sequence). V was clipped by 6 bases and J by 5 bases; unmatched bases: 13. CDR3 length: 16 residues.

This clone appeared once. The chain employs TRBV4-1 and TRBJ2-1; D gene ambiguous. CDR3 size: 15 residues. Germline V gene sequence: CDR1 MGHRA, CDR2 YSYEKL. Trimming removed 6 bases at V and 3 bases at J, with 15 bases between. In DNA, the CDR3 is TGCGCCAGCAGTTTAGAACGCGACATCTACAATGAGCAGTTCTTC. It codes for CASSLERDIYNEQFF.

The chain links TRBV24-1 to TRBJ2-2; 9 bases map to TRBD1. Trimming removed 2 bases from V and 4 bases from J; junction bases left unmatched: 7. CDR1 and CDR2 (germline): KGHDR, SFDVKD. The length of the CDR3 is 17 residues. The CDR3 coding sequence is TGTGCCACCAGTGATTCGAACAGGGGGCCGGGCACCGGGGAGCTGTTTTTT. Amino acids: CATSDSNRGPGTGELFF.

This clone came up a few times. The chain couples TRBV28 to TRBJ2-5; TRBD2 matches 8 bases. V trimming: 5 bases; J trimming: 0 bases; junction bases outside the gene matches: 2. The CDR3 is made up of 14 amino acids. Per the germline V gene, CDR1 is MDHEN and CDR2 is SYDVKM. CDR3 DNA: TGTGCCAGCAGTCGTAGCGGGAACCAAGAGACCCAGTACTTC. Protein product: CASSRSGNQETQYF.

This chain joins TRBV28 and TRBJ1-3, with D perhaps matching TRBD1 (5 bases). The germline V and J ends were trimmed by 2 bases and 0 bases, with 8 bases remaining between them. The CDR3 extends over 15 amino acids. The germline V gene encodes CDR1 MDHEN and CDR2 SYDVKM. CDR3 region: CASSLRTSSGNTIYF. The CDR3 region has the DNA TGTGCCAGCAGTTTACGGACATCCTCTGGAAACACCATATATTTT. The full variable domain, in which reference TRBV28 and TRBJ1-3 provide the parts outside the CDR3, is DVKVTQSSRYLVKRTGEKVFLECVQDMDHENMFWYRQDPGLGLRLIYFSYDVKMKEKGDIPEGYSVSREKKERFSLILESASTNQTSMYLCASSLRTSSGNTIYFGEGSWLTVV.

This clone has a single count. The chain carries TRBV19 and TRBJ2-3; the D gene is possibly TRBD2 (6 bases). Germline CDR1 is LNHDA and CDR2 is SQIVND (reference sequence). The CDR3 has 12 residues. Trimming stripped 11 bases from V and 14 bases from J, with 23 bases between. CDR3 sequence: CAPKGCGDSSYF. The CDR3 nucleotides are TGTGCCCCAAAGGGTTGTGGGGACTCCTCGTATTTT.

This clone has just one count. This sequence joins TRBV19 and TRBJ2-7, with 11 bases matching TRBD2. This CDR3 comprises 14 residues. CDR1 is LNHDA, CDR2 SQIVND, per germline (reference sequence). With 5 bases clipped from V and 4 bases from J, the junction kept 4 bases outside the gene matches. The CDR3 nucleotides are TGTGCCAGTAGTGCTAGCGGGAGGCATTACGAGCAGTACTTC. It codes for CASSASGRHYEQYF.

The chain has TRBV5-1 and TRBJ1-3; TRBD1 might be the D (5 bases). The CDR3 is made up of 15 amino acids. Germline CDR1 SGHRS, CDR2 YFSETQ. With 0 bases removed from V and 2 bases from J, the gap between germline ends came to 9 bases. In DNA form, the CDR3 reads TGCGCCAGCAGCTTGGATGCGACAGCTGGAAACACCATATATTTT. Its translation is CASSLDATAGNTIYF.